This TCR beta chain derives from a study of read filtering for tumor transcriptome and immune sequencing. Study in general: TCR-mapped reads were about 3.5 to 11 million with IR-seq versus roughly 80 to 1273 with RNA-seq.

Broader study findings: Approximately 79% of IR-seq clonotypes had a single read, yet these held approximately 4% of reads.

This clonotype has a count of ten or more. The antigen remains undetermined. The germline gives CDR1 LGHDT, CDR2 YNNKEL (reference sequence). CDR3 length: 16 residues. Trimming stripped 2 bases from V and 2 bases from J, with 12 bases between. The library was built from about 400 ng RNA with molecular barcoded adaptors for alpha/delta and beta/gamma chains. TCRdb redid the calling of the reads with MiXCR, one entry per CDR3 protein. The table lists about 86,000 distinct CDR3 sequences, roughly 12% of them singletons. The sequence came from a donor aged 40 or older with multiple myeloma. The material sequenced was a population of CD138-negative cells sorted from bone marrow. The rearrangement uses TRBV3-1 and TRBJ2-2, with a possible D match to TRBD2 (6 bases). The CDR3 loop reads CASSQNVAANTGELFF. CDR3 bases: TGTGCCAGCAGCCAAAATGTAGCGGCAAACACCGGGGAGCTGTTTTTT.